This TCR beta chain emerged from a study of cytomegalovirus exposure and HLA in healthy donors. Whole-study context: Out of 180 million or so T cells, an earlier analysis found around 120 million unique TCR beta sequences in total.

Germline CDR1 reads SGHTA; CDR2 reads FQGTGA. V lost 2 bases and J 4 bases, leaving 9 bases between the germline ends. The CDR3 is made up of 13 amino acids. PCR was performed using 60 Vbeta and 13 Jbeta primers. Generated by immunoSEQ multiplex PCR, the TCRdb table keeps only in-frame clones and is missing some. The data show around 180,000 clones, 84% seen once. In the case of this clone: No antigen is known for it.

General study results and limits: Later analysis demonstrated an association between a missense DCLRE1C variant and TCR beta V- and J-gene trimming. With further analysis later on, most CMV-associated TCR beta chains appeared HLA-restricted. Exclusion as indistinguishable affected some V segments, including TRBV6-2 and TRBV6-3.

Sequencing used PBMCs. This receptor was taken from a man younger than 30 in good health and CMV-seronegative. The rearrangement joins TRBV7-3 to TRBJ2-7; D might be TRBD1 (5 bases). CDR3 protein: CASSLGAGYEQYF. The CDR3 DNA sequence: TGTGCCAGCAGCTTAGGAGCAGGGTACGAGCAGTACTTC.